This entry features one T cell receptor beta chain sequence. In this sample, this clonotype turned up a few times. There is no known antigen for this receptor. No much larger clone exists at a distance of one base, and base qualities are not known. Interpreted using the paper, the treatment or condition label stands for: in vitro stimulation with specific CMV peptide epitopes to enrich CMV-specific T cells. This entry comes from a study of T cell repertoires in cytomegalovirus infection (dated by TCRdb to between 2018 and 2020). Some background on the complete study: The peptide stimulations were aimed at well-studied HLA-B-restricted epitopes as well as recently identified HLA-C-restricted CMV epitopes, whose presentation resists viral immunomodulation. The HLA type of each donor mattered for the analysis, because public TCR beta signatures pointed to carriage of CMV infection along with the matching HLA type.

The CDR3 has 13 amino acids, counting the end cysteine and phenylalanine. Just CDR3 DNA is preserved here, 39 bases in frame from base 1. After removal of 10 bases from V and 3 bases from J, the junction retains 9 bases not matched to a gene. CDR1 and CDR2 were assigned from the germline V gene as SGHVS and FQNEAQ. The paper as a whole reports these results and caveats: In the ex vivo response, HLA-C-restricted CMV-specific TCR beta clonotypes were dominant, and in two of eight donors the single most frequent clonotype came from this HLA-C-restricted group. In both this cohort and an independent roughly 360-donor cohort, the cumulative frequency of public TCR beta family members distinguished carriers of CMV infection plus the relevant HLA type.

For sequencing, an Illumina HiSeq 1500 was employed. TCRdb's own reprocessing of the public reads used fastp at Q25 and MiXCR and kept productive beta chains. Rows matching on CDR3 protein sequence are summarized as one entry with the most common DNA and genes. Counted in this sample were about 78,000 distinct CDR3 sequences; about 40% of them appeared once. The ten largest make up roughly 93% of the sample. The sequences come from CD8+ T cells from cultured PBMCs, collected from culture after CMV antigen stimulation. The sequence was obtained from a human donor in good health (CMV status not recorded). Some clones in this sample may be carry-over from other donors' samples. The chain is made from TRBV7-8 and TRBJ2-7; TRBD1 aligns with 7 central bases. DNA sequence: TGTGCCATCCTGTCGACAGGGAGCTACGAGCAGTACTTC. Its protein reads: CAILSTGSYEQYF.